Sequencing of this TCR beta chain was carried out in a study of blood T cell repertoires in COVID-19. On the study more broadly: COVID-19 samples from acute and convalescent phases originated in the United States, Italy and Spain.

This CDR3 is built from 18 residues. Per germline, CDR1 SGDLS and CDR2 YYNGEE. J gave up 0 bases and V 0 bases, and 8 bases lay outside the gene matches. The assay was immunoSEQ multiplex PCR, and TCRdb's table has in-frame clones only and misses some. Of about 120,000 clones listed, roughly 91% were seen once; the top ten hold 4.3%. Enrolled during active infection, Seattle patients were then followed longitudinally. Sequencing used peripheral blood. The sequence came from a man in his 60s with COVID-19, enrolled during active disease. V usage is TRBV9 and J usage is TRBJ1-3; 8 nucleotides match TRBD1. The CDR3 sequence is CASSVDPGGLFSGNTIYF. The CDR3 DNA follows: TGTGCCAGCAGCGTAGACCCAGGGGGCCTGTTCTCTGGAAACACCATATATTTT. Full variable domain (remainder filled in from reference TRBV9 and TRBJ1-3): DSGVTQTPKHLITATGQRVTLRCSPRSGDLSVYWYQQSLDQGLQFLIQYYNGEERAKGNILERFSAQQFPDLHSELNLSSLELGDSALYFCASSVDPGGLFSGNTIYFGEGSWLTVV.